The rows below give T cell receptor beta chains drawn from one sample of a study of control samples from healthy donors and cancer patients. Only in-frame clones appear in the TCRdb table, and some are missing; sequencing was by immunoSEQ multiplex PCR. The sample has some 65,000 clones; around 84% are singletons. The sample comprised PBMCs. The receptors here all came from a woman between 45 and 65 years old with lung cancer. CDR3s include the opening cysteine and the closing phenylalanine or tryptophan. Each record gives: J gene, clone size, V gene, D gene, CDR3 protein, CDR3 DNA. The D gene is left open where the match is weak. Where a row states a size, it is once, few, many or the class of an expanded clone; other rows omit it.

J: TRBJ2-1
size: medium-sized
V: TRBV6-5
D: TRBD1
CDR3: CASSDDRVFYNEQFF
DNA: TGTGCCAGCAGCGACGACAGGGTCTTCTACAATGAGCAGTTCTTC

J: TRBJ2-5
size: -
V: TRBV30
D: TRBD1
CDR3: CAWSMGQGFQETQYF
DNA: TGTGCCTGGAGTATGGGACAGGGGTTCCAAGAGACCCAGTACTTC

J: TRBJ1-6
size: -
V: TRBV11-3
D: TRBD1
CDR3: CASSWDRGNSPLHF
DNA: TGTGCCAGCAGTTGGGACAGGGGCAATTCACCCCTCCACTTT

J: TRBJ2-7
size: -
V: TRBV6-5
D: TRBD1
CDR3: CASRLDRSSYEQYF
DNA: TGTGCCAGCAGACTGGACAGGTCCTCCTACGAGCAGTACTTC

J: TRBJ2-7
size: -
V: TRBV18
D: TRBD2
CDR3: CASSPPPSSGSYEQYF
DNA: TGTGCCAGCTCACCACCACCTTCTAGCGGCAGCTACGAGCAGTACTTC

J: TRBJ2-7
size: -
V: TRBV9
D: -
CDR3: CASSVGSLRGQDEQYF
DNA: TGTGCCAGCAGCGTAGGGAGTTTAAGGGGCCAAGACGAGCAGTACTTC

J: TRBJ1-5
size: -
V: TRBV6-5
D: -
CDR3: CASQRDSNQPQHF
DNA: TGTGCCAGCCAAAGGGACAGCAATCAGCCCCAGCATTTT

J: TRBJ2-2
size: -
V: TRBV10-2
D: TRBD1
CDR3: CASSLDRGNTGELFF
DNA: TGCGCCAGCAGCTTGGACAGGGGGAACACCGGGGAGCTGTTTTTT

J: TRBJ2-2
size: once
V: TRBV30
D: TRBD1
CDR3: CAWAGTGPTGELFF
DNA: TGTGCCTGGGCCGGGACAGGGCCCACCGGGGAGCTGTTTTTT

J: TRBJ2-3
size: -
V: TRBV6-6
D: TRBD2
CDR3: CASWSGGAGTDTQYF
DNA: TGTGCCAGCTGGAGCGGGGGGGCGGGCACAGATACGCAGTATTTT

J: TRBJ1-1
size: few
V: TRBV5-1
D: TRBD1
CDR3: CASSSMGSGTVNTEAFF
DNA: TGCGCCAGCAGCTCAATGGGCTCCGGGACAGTGAACACTGAAGCTTTCTTT

J: TRBJ2-7
size: -
V: TRBV2
D: -
CDR3: CASSEEEGNVESYEQYF
DNA: TGTGCCAGCAGTGAGGAAGAAGGGAATGTGGAGTCCTACGAGCAGTACTTC

J: TRBJ1-1
size: -
V: TRBV5-1
D: -
CDR3: CASSLIEGPNTEAFF
DNA: TGCGCCAGCAGCTTGATAGAAGGGCCGAACACTGAAGCTTTCTTT

J: TRBJ1-2
size: -
V: TRBV5-1
D: -
CDR3: CASSLDPDGYTF
DNA: TGCGCCAGCAGCTTGGATCCGGATGGCTACACCTTC

J: TRBJ1-3
size: -
V: TRBV5-6
D: -
CDR3: CASSLKPTRSSGNTIYF
DNA: TGTGCCAGCAGCCTCAAGCCTACTCGGAGCTCTGGAAACACCATATATTTT

J: TRBJ1-4
size: -
V: TRBV5-6
D: TRBD1
CDR3: CASSITGAQANEKLFF
DNA: TGTGCCAGCAGCATTACAGGGGCGCAGGCTAATGAAAAACTGTTTTTT

J: TRBJ1-5
size: -
V: TRBV7-2
D: -
CDR3: CASSLSGLSNQPQHF
DNA: TGTGCCAGCAGCTTATCGGGGCTGAGCAATCAGCCCCAGCATTTT

J: TRBJ1-1
size: few
V: TRBV4-1
D: TRBD1
CDR3: CASSARDRANSLPNTEAFF
DNA: TGCGCCAGCAGCGCCCGGGACAGGGCAAATTCATTACCGAACACTGAAGCTTTCTTT

J: TRBJ1-2
size: -
V: TRBV4-1
D: TRBD1
CDR3: CASSQPGTVHGYTF
DNA: TGCGCCAGCAGCCAACCTGGGACAGTCCATGGCTACACCTTC

J: TRBJ2-7
size: once
V: TRBV28
D: TRBD1
CDR3: CASSLTVLGQENYEQYF
DNA: TGTGCCAGCAGTTTAACGGTCTTGGGACAGGAAAACTACGAGCAGTACTTC

J: TRBJ2-1
size: -
V: TRBV2
D: -
CDR3: CASKDSSYNEQFF
DNA: TGTGCCTCCAAGGATAGCTCCTACAATGAGCAGTTCTTC

J: TRBJ2-3
size: -
V: TRBV7-2
D: -
CDR3: CASSPRAASTDTQYF
DNA: TGTGCCAGCAGCCCCCGAGCGGCTAGCACAGATACGCAGTATTTT

J: TRBJ1-5
size: -
V: TRBV6-2/TRBV6-3
D: -
CDR3: CASSYDRMTYRAYSNQPQHF
DNA: TGTGCCAGCAGTTACGATAGAATGACTTACAGGGCTTATAGCAATCAGCCCCAGCATTTT

J: TRBJ1-1
size: -
V: TRBV19
D: -
CDR3: CASRLNGGLTEAFF
DNA: TGTGCCAGTAGATTGAATGGGGGGCTTACTGAAGCTTTCTTT

J: TRBJ1-1
size: -
V: TRBV7-6
D: -
CDR3: CASSSAGDGDTEAFF
DNA: TGTGCCAGCAGCTCAGCAGGGGATGGCGACACTGAAGCTTTCTTT

J: TRBJ2-1
size: -
V: TRBV19
D: -
CDR3: CASSYIPGGGEQFF
DNA: TGTGCCAGTAGTTATATCCCTGGCGGTGGTGAGCAGTTCTTC

J: TRBJ1-1
size: -
V: TRBV11-3
D: -
CDR3: CASSLGEGREAFF
DNA: TGTGCCAGCAGCTTAGGAGAGGGGCGGGAAGCTTTCTTT

J: TRBJ1-3
size: -
V: TRBV30
D: -
CDR3: CAWSVRAGTSGNTIYF
DNA: TGTGCCTGGAGTGTACGCGCAGGTACCTCTGGAAACACCATATATTTT

J: TRBJ1-5
size: -
V: TRBV6-1
D: -
CDR3: CASSEWTQPQHF
DNA: TGTGCCAGCAGTGAATGGACTCAGCCCCAGCATTTT

J: TRBJ1-2
size: few
V: TRBV2
D: -
CDR3: CASSGQEVDGYTF
DNA: TGTGCCAGCAGTGGACAGGAAGTGGATGGCTACACCTTC

J: TRBJ1-3
size: -
V: TRBV7-2
D: -
CDR3: CASSLVGASGNTIYF
DNA: TGTGCCAGCAGCTTAGTGGGGGCCTCTGGAAACACCATATATTTT

J: TRBJ2-1
size: -
V: TRBV7-3
D: TRBD1
CDR3: CASSSRTGGSNEQFF
DNA: TGTGCCAGCAGCTCCCGGACAGGGGGTAGTAATGAGCAGTTCTTC

J: TRBJ2-7
size: -
V: TRBV3-1/TRBV3-2
D: TRBD2
CDR3: CASSPRALAGGIYEQYF
DNA: TGTGCCAGCAGCCCTAGGGCCTTGGCGGGGGGGATCTACGAGCAGTACTTC

J: TRBJ2-2
size: -
V: TRBV27
D: -
CDR3: CASSLKAPNTGELFF
DNA: TGTGCCAGCAGTTTAAAGGCACCCAACACCGGGGAGCTGTTTTTT

J: TRBJ2-1
size: -
V: TRBV4-3
D: -
CDR3: CASSGYQGRQFF
DNA: TGCGCCAGCAGCGGCTATCAGGGAAGGCAGTTCTTC

J: TRBJ2-2
size: -
V: TRBV7-3
D: TRBD2
CDR3: CASSPDSGGGTGELFF
DNA: TGTGCCAGCAGCCCGGATAGCGGGGGCGGAACCGGGGAGCTGTTTTTT

J: TRBJ1-1
size: once
V: TRBV14
D: TRBD1
CDR3: CASSRRTGPMNTEAFF
DNA: TGTGCCAGCAGCAGACGGACAGGTCCTATGAACACTGAAGCTTTCTTT

J: TRBJ2-7
size: -
V: TRBV7-2
D: TRBD1
CDR3: CTSSLGGGTIYEQYF
DNA: TGTACCAGCAGCTTAGGAGGGGGCACCATCTACGAGCAGTACTTC

J: TRBJ2-3
size: -
V: TRBV9
D: -
CDR3: CASSPGPDRPDTQYF
DNA: TGTGCCAGCAGCCCAGGCCCCGACCGGCCAGATACGCAGTATTTT

J: TRBJ2-3
size: -
V: TRBV28
D: -
CDR3: CASSFPGADTQYF
DNA: TGTGCCAGCAGTTTCCCCGGGGCAGATACGCAGTATTTT

J: TRBJ2-7
size: few
V: TRBV5-4
D: TRBD1
CDR3: CASSPGTGVLGQYF
DNA: TGTGCCAGCAGTCCCGGGACAGGCGTCCTAGGGCAGTACTTC

J: TRBJ1-2
size: -
V: TRBV5-1
D: -
CDR3: CASSLTPIVGVSYGYTF
DNA: TGCGCCAGCAGCTTGACCCCAATCGTTGGGGTTTCCTATGGCTACACCTTC

J: TRBJ1-5
size: -
V: TRBV11-2
D: -
CDR3: CASSLEAAENSNQPQHF
DNA: TGTGCCAGCAGCTTAGAAGCGGCGGAAAATAGCAATCAGCCCCAGCATTTT

J: TRBJ1-1
size: once
V: TRBV5-1
D: -
CDR3: CASSLWTHFRDTEAFF
DNA: TGCGCCAGCAGCTTGTGGACTCACTTCCGCGACACTGAAGCTTTCTTT

J: TRBJ2-5
size: -
V: TRBV23-1
D: -
CDR3: CASSQGQETQYF
DNA: TGCGCCAGCAGCCAGGGGCAAGAGACCCAGTACTTC

J: TRBJ1-5
size: -
V: TRBV7-8
D: -
CDR3: CASSLGVRSEPQHF
DNA: TGTGCCAGCAGCTTAGGGGTAAGGTCAGAGCCCCAGCATTTT

J: TRBJ1-5
size: -
V: TRBV5-1
D: -
CDR3: CASSVISNQPQHF
DNA: TGCGCCAGCAGCGTAATTAGCAATCAGCCCCAGCATTTT

J: TRBJ2-7
size: -
V: TRBV18
D: TRBD1
CDR3: CAGSSSLDRVDEQYF
DNA: TGTGCCGGCTCATCCTCTCTAGACAGGGTAGACGAGCAGTACTTC

J: TRBJ1-2
size: -
V: TRBV20-1
D: -
CDR3: CSVPENYGYTF
DNA: TGCAGTGTCCCGGAGAACTATGGCTACACCTTC

J: TRBJ1-2
size: few
V: TRBV7-3
D: -
CDR3: CASSLRWVWVYANYGYTF
DNA: TGTGCCAGCAGCTTAAGGTGGGTATGGGTATACGCTAACTATGGCTACACCTTC

J: TRBJ1-1
size: -
V: TRBV6-6
D: -
CDR3: CASTLGVNTEAFF
DNA: TGTGCCAGCACCTTAGGGGTGAATACTGAAGCTTTCTTT

J: TRBJ2-1
size: -
V: TRBV4-3
D: -
CDR3: CASSQVLGEKQFF
DNA: TGCGCCAGCAGCCAAGTGCTAGGGGAAAAGCAGTTCTTC

J: TRBJ1-2
size: -
V: TRBV5-5
D: -
CDR3: CASSPGAGNYGYTF
DNA: TGTGCCAGCAGCCCGGGGGCAGGGAACTATGGCTACACCTTC

J: TRBJ2-7
size: -
V: TRBV9
D: TRBD1
CDR3: CASSVGWDRGKYEQYF
DNA: TGTGCCAGCAGCGTAGGATGGGACAGGGGAAAGTACGAGCAGTACTTC

J: TRBJ1-2
size: -
V: TRBV6-5
D: TRBD1
CDR3: CASSWDRRYGYTF
DNA: TGTGCCAGCAGTTGGGACAGACGCTATGGCTACACCTTC

J: TRBJ2-4
size: -
V: TRBV7-6
D: TRBD1
CDR3: CASSPLTGEKNIQYF
DNA: TGTGCCAGCAGCCCTTTGACAGGGGAAAAAAACATTCAGTACTTC

J: TRBJ2-1
size: -
V: TRBV28
D: -
CDR3: CASSLGFSYNEQFF
DNA: TGTGCCAGCAGTCTCGGATTCTCCTACAATGAGCAGTTCTTC

J: TRBJ1-6
size: -
V: TRBV5-6
D: -
CDR3: CASSLEADPSSYNSPLHF
DNA: TGTGCCAGCAGCTTGGAAGCAGACCCTAGCTCCTATAATTCACCCCTCCACTTT

J: TRBJ2-3
size: once
V: TRBV19
D: -
CDR3: CASTEVGKGDTQYF
DNA: TGTGCCAGTACGGAGGTGGGAAAAGGGGATACGCAGTATTTT